These 23 T cell receptor beta chains were sequenced from one sample in a study of T cell responses to AZD1222 COVID-19 vaccine. Libraries were prepared by immunoSEQ multiplex PCR; TCRdb keeps only in-frame clonotypes and omits some of them. The sample yields approximately 190,000 clones, 94% seen once. Material: peripheral blood, obtained on day 0 of AZD1222 vaccination. The origin of the receptors is an adult in good health.

This sequence joins TRBV11-2 and TRBJ1-2; 8 nucleotides line up with TRBD1. In germline, CDR1 is SGHAT, CDR2 FQNNGV. This CDR3 is built from 14 residues. Germline trimming cut 1 base from V and 5 bases from J; bases unmatched to any gene: 3. The CDR3 here is CASSLGQGLYGYTF. The CDR3 DNA reads TGTGCCAGCAGCTTAGGACAGGGGTTATATGGCTACACCTTC.

This chain links TRBV27 with TRBJ1-1, with D unclear. Germline V gene data show CDR1 as MNHEY and CDR2 as SMNVEV (reference sequence). The germline V and J ends were trimmed by 4 bases and 1 base, with 4 bases remaining between them. This CDR3 has 12 residues. Here the CDR3 DNA reads TGTGCCAGCAGTTCTGCGAACACTGAAGCTTTCTTT. Translation: CASSSANTEAFF.

Points on this clone: One end of the junction varies from germline; a read error may be responsible. The chain is built from TRBV7-7 and TRBJ2-5, with D possibly being TRBD1 or TRBD2 (6 bases each). CDR1 SSHAT and CDR2 FNYEAQ come from the germline V gene (reference sequence). The length of the CDR3 is 13 residues. CDR3 amino acids: CASSPGAGETQYF. The CDR3 DNA is TGTGCTAGCAGCCCGGGGGCTGGCGAGACCCAGTACTTC.

The V gene is TRBV7-9, the J gene TRBJ1-4, with 7 bases aligning to TRBD1. Germline CDR1 and CDR2: SEHNR and FQNEAQ (reference sequence). This CDR3 has 14 residues. With V trimmed by 4 bases and J by 7 bases, 6 bases remained unmatched. The CDR3 coding sequence is TGTGCCAGCAGCTCCCGGGACAGTCTTGAAAAACTGTTTTTT. Translation: CASSSRDSLEKLFF.

The genes are TRBV30 and TRBJ1-2; possible D gene TRBD1, 5 bases. The germline gives CDR1 GTSNPN, CDR2 SVGIG (reference sequence). The V end lost 3 bases, the J end lost 2 bases, and 10 bases lay between the germline ends. The length of the CDR3 is 13 residues. The CDR3 sequence is CAWSRGGNYGYTF. CDR3 in DNA: TGTGCCTGGAGCCGGGGCGGGAACTATGGCTACACCTTC.

The chain recombines TRBV2 with TRBJ2-5; D remains ambiguous. The CDR3 runs 16 residues. V lost 2 bases to trimming and J lost 1 base, with 14 bases between them. CDR1 SNHLY and CDR2 FYNNEI come from the germline V gene. The DNA for the CDR3 is TGTGCCAGCAGTGAAATCGCAGTCGAGCTCCAAGAGACCCAGTACTTC. Translation gives CASSEIAVELQETQYF. The full variable domain, in which reference TRBV2 and TRBJ2-5 provide the parts outside the CDR3, is EPEVTQTPSHQVTQMGQEVILRCVPISNHLYFYWYRQILGQKVEFLVSFYNNEISEKSEIFDDQFSVERPDGSNFTLKIRSTKLEDSAMYFCASSEIAVELQETQYFGPGTRLLVL.

V usage is TRBV7-8 and J usage is TRBJ2-1, with TRBD2 matching 9 bases. The junction had 11 bases not matched to a gene; V was cut back by 1 base and J by 7 bases. CDR3 size: 17 residues. Germline V lookup: CDR1 SGHVS, CDR2 FQNEAQ. This CDR3 reads CASSLEVGGRAGNEQFF. For the CDR3, the DNA is TGTGCCAGCAGCTTAGAGGTGGGCGGGAGGGCCGGAAATGAGCAGTTCTTC.

The J gene is TRBJ1-3, the V gene TRBV6-5; possibly TRBD1 for D (6 bases). The CDR3 sequence is 13 residues long. From germline, CDR1 is MNHEY and CDR2 SVGAGI. V lost 6 bases to trimming and J lost 9 bases, with 15 bases between them. CDR3 coding DNA: TGTGCCAGCAGCCGGACAGTTGTAGGCACCATATATTTT. Amino acids: CASSRTVVGTIYF.

This sequence joins TRBV30 and TRBJ2-5; D not certain. Germline CDR1 GTSNPN, CDR2 SVGIG (reference sequence). Trimming cost V 1 base and J 5 bases, with 17 bases left between them. The CDR3 has 15 amino acids. The CDR3 here is CAWSEGLGIHETQYF. The CDR3 DNA reads as TGTGCCTGGAGTGAGGGTCTGGGTATCCATGAGACCCAGTACTTC.

The chain is built from TRBV11-3 and TRBJ2-4; 8 nucleotides line up with TRBD1. CDR3 size: 17 residues. Germline trimming cut 1 base from V and 2 bases from J; bases unmatched to any gene: 7. Looked up from germline, CDR1 is SGHNT and CDR2 is YENEEA. Here the CDR3 DNA reads TGTGCCAGCAGCTTAGGATCAGGGGGCATGACCAAAAACATTCAGTACTTC. Its translation: CASSLGSGGMTKNIQYF.

The chain joins TRBV5-1 to TRBJ2-3; D is unclear. The CDR3 totals 19 residues. The germline CDR1 and CDR2 sequences are SGHRS and YFSETQ. Trimming removed 0 bases at V and 3 bases at J, with 23 bases between. CDR3 DNA: TGCGCCAGCAGCTTGGCCGTTCCCCCACTCCCGCCAGTTACAGATACGCAGTATTTT. This encodes CASSLAVPPLPPVTDTQYF.

The chain uses TRBV29-1 and TRBJ2-7, with TRBD1 matching 8 bases. This CDR3 is built from 14 residues. From germline, CDR1 is SQVTM and CDR2 ANQGSEA. V trimming: 2 bases; J trimming: 6 bases; junction bases outside the gene matches: 9. The CDR3 reads CSVEYRGVSGEQYF. The CDR3, as DNA: TGCAGCGTTGAATACAGGGGGGTTTCAGGCGAGCAGTACTTC.

V gene TRBV30 combines with J gene TRBJ2-7; D may match TRBD1 or TRBD2 (6 bases each). Germline assignment: CDR1 GTSNPN and CDR2 SVGIG (reference sequence). The length of the CDR3 is 13 residues. The germline V and J ends were trimmed by 3 bases and 0 bases, with 9 bases remaining between them. CDR3 coding DNA: TGTGCCTGGAGCAAGGGGGGCTCCTACGAGCAGTACTTC. Its protein is CAWSKGGSYEQYF.

The chain links TRBV4-2 to TRBJ1-1; D is ambiguous. The CDR3 spans 13 residues. In germline, CDR1 is LGHNA, CDR2 YNFKEQ. V lost 1 base and J 5 bases, leaving 8 bases between the germline ends. CDR3 region: CASSQAVGTEAFF. The CDR3 region has the DNA TGTGCCAGCAGCCAAGCAGTGGGGACTGAAGCTTTCTTT.

The sample holds a few counts of this clone. The rearrangement uses TRBV29-1 and TRBJ1-1; unclear D gene. The CDR3 spans 11 residues. Germline V gene lookup returns CDR1 SQVTM and CDR2 ANQGSEA. With 0 bases removed from V and 5 bases from J, the gap between germline ends came to 4 bases. The CDR3 region is CSVEDSTEAFF. DNA for the CDR3: TGCAGCGTTGAAGATAGTACTGAAGCTTTCTTT.

The chain employs TRBV7-2 and TRBJ2-1, with TRBD2 matching over 10 bases. The trim removed 5 bases at V and 6 bases at J, leaving 4 bases unmatched. The CDR3 loop spans 14 amino acids. Germline CDR1 reads SGHTA; CDR2 reads FQGNSA. CDR3: CASSLRTSGNEQFF. The DNA for the CDR3 is TGTGCCAGCAGCCTCAGGACTAGCGGCAATGAGCAGTTCTTC.

This sequence joins TRBV10-2 and TRBJ2-1; TRBD2 aligns across 9 bases. The CDR3 is made up of 13 amino acids. Germline lookup yields CDR1 WSHSY and CDR2 SAAADI. The V and J ends lost 2 bases and 9 bases, in that order; junction bases with no gene match: 2. The DNA for the CDR3 is TGCGCCAGCAGTGAGGGCGGGAGGGGTGAGCAGTTCTTC. It codes for CASSEGGRGEQFF.

This chain links TRBV7-3 with TRBJ2-3; D not certain. With 8 bases removed from V and 6 bases from J, the gap between germline ends came to 24 bases. The germline gives CDR1 SGHTA, CDR2 FQGTGA. This CDR3 spans 16 amino acids. The CDR3 region has the DNA TGTGCCAGCGCTAGAGAAAGGATTGGACCTGGGGATACGCAGTATTTT. It encodes CASARERIGPGDTQYF. Combining the CDR3 with reference TRBV7-3 and TRBJ2-3 gives the whole variable domain GAGVSQTPSNKVTEKGKYVELRCDPISGHTALYWYRQSLGQGPEFLIYFQGTGAADDSGLPNDRFFAVRPEGSVSTLKIQRTERGDSAVYLCASARERIGPGDTQYFGPGTRLTVL.

The chain employs TRBV7-9 and TRBJ2-7; D is undetermined. CDR3 length equals 12 residues. CDR1 SEHNR and CDR2 FQNEAQ come from the germline V gene (reference sequence). Trimming cost V 6 bases and J 5 bases, with 11 bases left between them. The CDR3 region has the DNA TGTGCCAGCAGGGGGTCTGGCCACGAGCAGTACTTC. This encodes CASRGSGHEQYF.

V and J are TRBV5-6 and TRBJ2-7; D may be TRBD2 (5 bases). This CDR3 is built from 16 residues. The germline gives CDR1 SGHDT, CDR2 YYEEEE. V was shortened by 2 bases and J by 2 bases, with 17 bases between the two germline ends. The CDR3 DNA follows: TGTGCCAGCAGCTTCTCGAGGGCTAGTTTAACCTACGAGCAGTACTTC. This sequence encodes CASSFSRASLTYEQYF.

This clone was recorded a few times. The CDR3 is CASSFSFSNEKLFF. CDR3 sequence (DNA): TGCGCCAGCAGCTTTTCATTTAGTAATGAAAAACTGTTTTTT. The V call is TRBV5-1, the J call TRBJ1-4; D gene unclear. Deletions cut 2 bases from V and 4 bases from J, with 9 bases between. Germline CDR1 reads SGHRS; CDR2 reads YFSETQ. The CDR3 covers 14 residues. Full variable domain (remainder filled in from reference TRBV5-1 and TRBJ1-4): KAGVTQTPRYLIKTRGQQVTLSCSPISGHRSVSWYQQTPGQGLQFLFEYFSETQRNKGNFPGRFSGRQFSNSRSEMNVSTLELGDSALYLCASSFSFSNEKLFFGSGTQLSVL.

As DNA, the CDR3 is TGTGCCAGTGTCCGGACTAGCAATCAGCCCCAGCATTTT. Residues: CASVRTSNQPQHF. This rearrangement joins TRBV19 to TRBJ1-5; D not certain. The CDR3 length is 13 residues. CDR1 and CDR2 from the germline V gene are LNHDA and SQIVND (reference sequence). V was shortened by 8 bases and J by 0 bases, with 8 bases between the two germline ends.

V usage is TRBV2 and J usage is TRBJ2-2; no reliable D call. The CDR3 has 11 residues. Trimming took 6 bases from V and 8 from J, leaving 7 bases between them. Germline loops: CDR1 SNHLY, CDR2 FYNNEI. CDR3 coding DNA: TGTGCCAGCAGCAGTCCGGGGGAGCTGTTTTTT. Protein sequence: CASSSPGELFF.